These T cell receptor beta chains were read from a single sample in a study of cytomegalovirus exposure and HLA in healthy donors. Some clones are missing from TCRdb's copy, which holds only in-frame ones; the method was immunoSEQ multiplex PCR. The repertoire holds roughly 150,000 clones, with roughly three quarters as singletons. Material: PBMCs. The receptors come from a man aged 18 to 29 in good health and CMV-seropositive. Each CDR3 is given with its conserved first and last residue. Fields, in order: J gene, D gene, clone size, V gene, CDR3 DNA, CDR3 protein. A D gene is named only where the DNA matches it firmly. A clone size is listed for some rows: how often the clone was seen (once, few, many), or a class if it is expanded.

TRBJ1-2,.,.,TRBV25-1,TGTGCCAGCAGCTTCAGTAACTATGGCTACACCTTC,CASSFSNYGYTF
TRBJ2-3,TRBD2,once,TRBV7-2,TGTGCCAGCAGCTATAGCGGGGGGGCCAACACAGATACGCAGTATTTT,CASSYSGGANTDTQYF
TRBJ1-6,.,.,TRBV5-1,TGCGCCAGCAGCTGGCAGGAGGAGTCACCCCTCCACTTT,CASSWQEESPLHF
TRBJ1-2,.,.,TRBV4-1,TGCGCCAGCAGCCGGGAGGCAACAGGCAACTATGGCTACACCTTC,CASSREATGNYGYTF
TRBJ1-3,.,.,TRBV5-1,TGCGCCAGCAGCTTGGGGCAATCCTCTGGAAACACCATATATTTT,CASSLGQSSGNTIYF
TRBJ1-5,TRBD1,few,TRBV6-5,TGTGCCAGCAGTAGAAGGGGGCAAAGCCATCAGCCCCAGCATTTT,CASSRRGQSHQPQHF
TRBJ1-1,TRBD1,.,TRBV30,TGTGCCTCCAAACAGGGGAGAGGCACTGAAGCTTTCTTT,CASKQGRGTEAFF
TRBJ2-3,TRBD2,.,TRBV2,TGTGCCAGCAGTGGCGGGACTAGCGGGGTAACGCAGTATTTT,CASSGGTSGVTQYF
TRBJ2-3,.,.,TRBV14,TGTGCCAGCAGCCTTACTAGAATGGATACGCAGTATTTT,CASSLTRMDTQYF
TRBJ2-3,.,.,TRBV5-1,TGCGCCAGCAGCTTGGCCGGGCGGGGAGACACAGATACGCAGTATTTT,CASSLAGRGDTDTQYF